One T cell receptor beta chain is described in this entry. This sample was taken from a study of T cell changes during pregnancy in multiple sclerosis. Some clones are missing from TCRdb's copy, which holds only in-frame ones; the method was immunoSEQ multiplex PCR. The table lists some 9,100 clones, 87% of them singletons, with 5% to 5.5% in the top ten. The sample in question was CD8+ T cells from peripheral blood mononuclear cells, obtained in the first trimester of pregnancy. The origin of this receptor is a female donor in good health, enrolled as a control in a pregnancy study.

The CDR3 coding sequence is TGTGCCAGCAGCGAATCCGGTTTTGGCACAGATACGCAGTATTTT. Encoded protein: CASSESGFGTDTQYF. This chain joins TRBV11-3 and TRBJ2-3; D remains unclear. Germline assignment: CDR1 SGHNT and CDR2 YENEEA. Trimming removed 5 bases from V and 1 base from J, with 13 bases in between. The CDR3 length is 15 residues.